This TCR beta chain came from a study of long-term antiretroviral therapy in people with HIV. The assay, immunoSEQ v3.0, was run at survey level. Per-sample targets for sequencing were roughly 40,000-55,000 T-cell genomes. The assay was immunoSEQ multiplex PCR, and TCRdb's table has in-frame clones only and misses some. The sample contains tens of thousands of clones, 65% to 85% of which appear only once. Notes on this clone: The antigen is not known.

This CDR3 spans 17 amino acids. Trimming removed 3 bases from V and 1 base from J, with 19 bases in between. Germline V gene lookup returns CDR1 MNHNS and CDR2 SASEGT. The study's findings and limits: The range of CDR3 lengths in HIV repertoires proved narrower than that found in controls.

The source of this sequence is a middle-aged woman with HIV. Material: unsorted PBMCs, obtained roughly 21 months before starting antiretroviral therapy. This rearrangement joins TRBV6-1 to TRBJ2-7; the D gene is possibly TRBD1 (5 bases). The CDR3 is CASSDPSWGSGSYEQYF. The CDR3, as DNA: TGTGCCAGCAGTGACCCGAGCTGGGGCAGTGGGTCCTACGAGCAGTACTTC.